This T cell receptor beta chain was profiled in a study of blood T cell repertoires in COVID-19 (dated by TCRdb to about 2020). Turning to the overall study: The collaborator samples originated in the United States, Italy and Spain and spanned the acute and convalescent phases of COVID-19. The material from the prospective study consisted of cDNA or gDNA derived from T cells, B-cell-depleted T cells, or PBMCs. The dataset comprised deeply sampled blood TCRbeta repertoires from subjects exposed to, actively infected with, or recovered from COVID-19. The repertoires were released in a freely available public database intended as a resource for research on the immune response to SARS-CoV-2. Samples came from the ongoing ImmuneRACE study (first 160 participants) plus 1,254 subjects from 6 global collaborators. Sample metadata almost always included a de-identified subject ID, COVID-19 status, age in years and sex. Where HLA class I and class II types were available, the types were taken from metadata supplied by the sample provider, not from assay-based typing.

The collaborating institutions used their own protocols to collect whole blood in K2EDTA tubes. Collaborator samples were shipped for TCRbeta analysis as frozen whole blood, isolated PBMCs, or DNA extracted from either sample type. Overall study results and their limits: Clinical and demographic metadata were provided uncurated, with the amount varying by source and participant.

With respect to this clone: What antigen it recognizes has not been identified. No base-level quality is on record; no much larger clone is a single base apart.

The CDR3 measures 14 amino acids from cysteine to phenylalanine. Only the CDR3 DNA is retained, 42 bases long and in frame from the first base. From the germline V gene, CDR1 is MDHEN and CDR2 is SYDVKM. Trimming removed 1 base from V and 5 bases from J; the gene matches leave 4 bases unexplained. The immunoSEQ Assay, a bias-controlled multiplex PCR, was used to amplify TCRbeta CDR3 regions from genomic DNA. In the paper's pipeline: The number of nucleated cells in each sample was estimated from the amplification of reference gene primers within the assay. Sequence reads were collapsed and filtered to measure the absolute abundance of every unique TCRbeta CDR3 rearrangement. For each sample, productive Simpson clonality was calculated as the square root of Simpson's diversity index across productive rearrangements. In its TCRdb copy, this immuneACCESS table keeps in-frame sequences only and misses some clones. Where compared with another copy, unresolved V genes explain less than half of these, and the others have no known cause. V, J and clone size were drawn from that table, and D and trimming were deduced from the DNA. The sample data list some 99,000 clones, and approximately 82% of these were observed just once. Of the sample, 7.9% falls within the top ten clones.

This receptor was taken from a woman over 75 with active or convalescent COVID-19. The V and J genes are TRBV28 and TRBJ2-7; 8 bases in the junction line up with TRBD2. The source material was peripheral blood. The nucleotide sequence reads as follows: TGTGCCAGCAGTTTATCAGCGGGAGTCCACGAGCAGTACTTC. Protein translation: CASSLSAGVHEQYF.